This TCR beta chain derives from a study of blood T cell repertoires in COVID-19. Study in general: The analysed material was cDNA or gDNA that came from T cells, B-cell-depleted T cells, or PBMCs.

CDR1 and CDR2 (germline): SGHTA, FQGNSA. CDR3 length: 15 amino acids. The V segment lost 6 bases and the J segment 5 bases; nucleotides outside the gene matches: 12. Methods used by the authors: Nucleated cell counts were estimated from reference gene primer amplification. Sequencing was performed with immunoSEQ multiplex PCR; in TCRdb, only in-frame clones are kept and a portion is missing. The DNA was the basis for D and trimming; V, J and clone size are from that table. There are 70,000 or so clones in the sample; about 83% occur only once, and 23% lies in the top ten. The origin of this receptor is a human donor in a cohort sampled during active COVID-19. Sample: peripheral blood. The chain combines TRBV7-2 with TRBJ2-5, with TRBD1 matching over 7 bases. CDR3 sequence: CASSLGQGVRETQYF. The CDR3 nucleotides are TGTGCCAGCAGTTTGGGGCAGGGGGTTCGGGAGACCCAGTACTTC.